This record looks at one TCR beta chain sequence and its context. The antigen is not known. The data derive from a study of post-analysis software for immune sequencing data. Unique-molecular-identifier-tagged TCR beta cDNA libraries were used. MiXCR, applied by TCRdb to the PCR reads, yields one record per CDR3 protein. Of some 450,000 distinct CDR3 sequences listed, over 35% are singletons. Study conclusions and caveats: Among multiple sclerosis patients, normalized Chao1 diversity was significantly below that of controls. Under the F measure, samples that were prepared in one batch clustered strongly together. Included in a set of roughly 5 TRBV segments more frequent in patients than controls were TRBV5-6, TRBV5-1 and TRBV20-1.

The CDR3 is 14 amino acids. V trimming: 3 bases; J trimming: 8 bases; junction bases outside the gene matches: 3. The germline CDR1 and CDR2 sequences are SQVTM and ANQGSEA. The sample was blood. The gene calls are TRBV29-1 and TRBJ2-1; the match to TRBD2 covers 14 bases. This TCR was sampled from a girl aged 5 to 17 with multiple sclerosis. The CDR3 is CSVETSGRGDEQFF. CDR3 in DNA: TGCAGCGTTGAGACTAGCGGGAGGGGCGATGAGCAGTTCTTC.